Sequencing of this TCR beta chain was carried out in a study of T cell clones after liver transplantation. Broader study findings: Migration into the graft, not deletion, may explain lost graft donor-reactive T cells.

CDR1 SGHTA and CDR2 FQGNSA come from the germline V gene. The CDR3 loop spans 16 amino acids. J was trimmed by 2 bases and V by 4 bases; bases with no gene match: 5. Data came from immunoSEQ multiplex PCR; TCRdb stores just in-frame clones and leaves some out. The data show tens of thousands of clones, roughly 80% seen once. The table lists this clone with a count of one. Its antigen is not identified. The sample was CD4+ T cells from blood, taken 46 months after liver transplant. The clonotype was recovered from a human patient who received a liver transplant. Some T cells may have come from the graft donor. The chain has TRBV7-2 and TRBJ2-3; 11 bases are a match to TRBD2. The CDR3 spells CASSYGTSGLTDTQYF. The DNA for the CDR3 is TGTGCCAGCAGCTATGGGACTAGCGGTCTCACAGATACGCAGTATTTT.